This T cell receptor beta chain emerged from a study of cytomegalovirus exposure and HLA in healthy donors. Study results and limitations: In vitro testing confirmed a few CMV-associated chains as specific for CMV antigens. The authors considered a cluster of highly shared sequence variants likely to be a sequencing artifact.

The PCR had 60 Vbeta and 13 Jbeta primers. Assay: immunoSEQ multiplex PCR; the TCRdb copy retains only in-frame clones and omits some. Among about 160,000 clones, around 83% were seen once, and the ten largest hold less than 5%. This CDR3 has 15 amino acids. The germline V gene encodes CDR1 GTSNPN and CDR2 SVGIG (reference sequence). The ends lost 3 bases at V and 0 bases at J; junction bases unmatched: 7. Notes on this clone: Its antigen is unidentified.

The rearrangement joins TRBV30 to TRBJ1-1; 7 bases are shared with TRBD1. Input material: PBMCs. The sequence came from a man over 45 in good health and CMV-seropositive. The CDR3 DNA reads as TGTGCCTGGAGGGAACCGGACAGGATGAACACTGAAGCTTTCTTT. It encodes CAWREPDRMNTEAFF.